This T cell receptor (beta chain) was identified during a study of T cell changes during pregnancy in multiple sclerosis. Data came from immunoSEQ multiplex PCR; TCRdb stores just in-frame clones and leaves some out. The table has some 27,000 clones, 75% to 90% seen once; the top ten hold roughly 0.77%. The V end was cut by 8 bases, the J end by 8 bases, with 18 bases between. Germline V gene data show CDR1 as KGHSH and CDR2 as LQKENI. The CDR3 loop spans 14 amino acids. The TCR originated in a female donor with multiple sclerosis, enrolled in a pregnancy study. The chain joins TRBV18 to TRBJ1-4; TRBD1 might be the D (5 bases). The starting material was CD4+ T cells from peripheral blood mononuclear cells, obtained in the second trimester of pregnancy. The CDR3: CASTPGGVQEKLFF. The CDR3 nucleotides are TGTGCCAGCACCCCGGGGGGTGTTCAGGAAAAACTGTTTTTT.